Listed below are T cell receptor beta chains from one sample, sequenced in a study of chemoradiotherapy in HPV16-positive cancers. TCRdb's copy holds only in-frame clones and misses some; the assay was immunoSEQ multiplex PCR. The table lists 30,000 to 45,000 clones, about 80% of them singletons. Specimen: blood, collected from a patient who underwent chemoradiotherapy. The receptors were gathered from a human donor with HPV-associated anogenital cancer. CDR3s include the opening cysteine and the closing phenylalanine or tryptophan. A D gene is named only where the DNA matches it firmly. Clone size is shown for a subset of rows, as once, few, many or a class of expanded clone.

V gene	CDR3 length	J gene	clone size	D gene	CDR3 protein	CDR3 DNA
TRBV10-3	15	TRBJ2-7	-	TRBD2	CAISAGSGGGYEQYF	TGTGCCATCAGTGCTGGTAGCGGGGGGGGTTACGAGCAGTACTTC
TRBV7-2	15	TRBJ1-2	-	TRBD1	CASSLQTGALYGYTF	TGTGCCAGCAGCTTACAGACAGGGGCGCTCTATGGCTACACCTTC
TRBV18	13	TRBJ1-1	-	-	CASSTDLNTEAFF	TGTGCCAGCTCGACGGACCTGAACACTGAAGCTTTCTTT
TRBV28	15	TRBJ1-1	-	-	CASNSPTAMNTEAFF	TGTGCCAGCAACTCCCCGACAGCAATGAACACTGAAGCTTTCTTT
TRBV6-5	16	TRBJ2-7	-	-	CASSYEPGRTIYEQYF	TGTGCCAGCAGTTATGAACCGGGACGGACTATTTACGAGCAGTACTTC
TRBV5-1	13	TRBJ2-1	-	-	CASSQTDYNEQFF	TGCGCCAGCAGCCAGACGGATTACAATGAGCAGTTCTTC
TRBV10-2	15	TRBJ1-1	-	TRBD1	CAINVGTGRSTEAFF	TGCGCCATCAATGTCGGGACAGGGCGTAGTACTGAAGCTTTCTTT
TRBV6-5	14	TRBJ1-2	-	-	CASSRDTVLYGYTF	TGTGCCAGCAGTAGGGACACGGTCCTATATGGCTACACCTTC
TRBV19	16	TRBJ2-6	-	TRBD2	CASKSGGGSGANVLTF	TGTGCCAGTAAGAGCGGCGGGGGCTCTGGGGCCAACGTCCTGACTTTC
TRBV13	15	TRBJ2-1	-	-	CASRLATGTYNEQFF	TGTGCCAGCAGGCTAGCAACGGGGACCTACAATGAGCAGTTCTTC
TRBV19	14	TRBJ2-2	once	TRBD2	CASRGLVATGELFF	TGTGCCAGTCGTGGACTAGTTGCCACCGGGGAGCTGTTTTTT
TRBV7-8	14	TRBJ2-7	few	TRBD1	CASSSDRAGYEQYF	TGTGCCAGCAGCTCCGACAGGGCCGGGTACGAGCAGTACTTC
TRBV27	15	TRBJ1-6	once	TRBD1	CASSSDTGANSPLHF	TGTGCCAGCAGTTCAGATACAGGGGCTAATTCACCCCTCCACTTT
TRBV21-1	9	TRBJ2-7	-	-	CAITYEQYF	TGTGCCATCACCTACGAGCAGTACTTC
TRBV30	15	TRBJ1-2	-	-	CAWSTLFRKNYGYTF	TGTGCCTGGAGCACTTTATTTCGGAAGAACTATGGCTACACCTTC
TRBV9	12	TRBJ1-2	-	-	CASSVDSYGYTF	TGTGCCAGCAGCGTAGATTCTTATGGCTACACCTTC
TRBV11-3	13	TRBJ2-7	-	-	CASSSRERGEQYF	TGTGCCAGCAGCTCACGGGAACGGGGGGAGCAGTACTTC
TRBV7-2	15	TRBJ2-1	once	-	CASSFRRRFPNEQFF	TGTGCCAGCAGCTTTAGAAGGAGGTTCCCCAATGAGCAGTTCTTC
TRBV7-8	15	TRBJ2-3	few	TRBD2	CASSLSGLAVATQYF	TGTGCCAGCAGCTTATCGGGACTAGCCGTCGCCACGCAGTATTTT
TRBV7-6	16	TRBJ2-1	-	TRBD2	CASSRLTSGGAGEQFF	TGTGCCAGCAGCCGGTTGACTAGCGGGGGGGCTGGTGAGCAGTTCTTC
TRBV30	13	TRBJ1-5	-	-	CAWRENENQPQHF	TGTGCCTGGAGAGAGAACGAGAACCAGCCCCAGCATTTT
TRBV10-3	11	TRBJ1-2	-	-	CAISAYNGYTF	TGTGCCATCAGCGCGTACAATGGCTACACCTTC
TRBV5-8	12	TRBJ1-5	-	-	CASSRTHQPQHF	TGTGCCAGCAGCCGTACTCATCAGCCCCAGCATTTT
TRBV5-6	14	TRBJ1-4	-	-	CASSEPGTNEKLFF	TGTGCCAGCAGTGAACCCGGGACTAATGAAAAACTGTTTTTT
TRBV25-1	15	TRBJ2-1	-	TRBD2	CASSEVAGGRGEQFF	TGTGCCAGCAGTGAGGTAGCGGGGGGGAGGGGTGAGCAGTTCTTC
TRBV21-1	19	TRBJ2-1	-	-	CASSKALAGGPKSYNEQFF	TGTGCCAGCAGCAAAGCACTAGCGGGGGGCCCGAAGTCTTACAATGAGCAGTTCTTC
TRBV5-5	15	TRBJ2-7	-	-	CASSLWGTPSYEQYF	TGTGCCAGCAGCCTCTGGGGGACACCGTCCTACGAGCAGTACTTC
TRBV5-1	14	TRBJ1-5	once	TRBD1	CASSSTGGNQPQHF	TGCGCCAGCAGCAGCACAGGGGGCAATCAGCCCCAGCATTTT
TRBV2	14	TRBJ2-5	-	TRBD2	CASSPGTTSETQYF	TGTGCCAGCAGCCCCGGGACTACATCAGAGACCCAGTACTTC
TRBV7-8	15	TRBJ2-1	-	TRBD1	CASSLMGTGMNEQFF	TGTGCCAGCAGCTTAATGGGGACAGGGATGAATGAGCAGTTCTTC
TRBV11-1	11	TRBJ2-3	once	-	CASSFDDTQYF	TGTGCCAGCAGCTTCGACGATACGCAGTATTTT
TRBV30	13	TRBJ1-4	-	-	CAWNRVSAEKLFF	TGTGCCTGGAACCGAGTATCGGCGGAAAAACTGTTTTTT
TRBV5-1	14	TRBJ1-1	-	-	CASSSLGQNTEAFF	TGCGCCAGCAGCTCGCTGGGGCAGAACACTGAAGCTTTCTTT
TRBV7-3	16	TRBJ2-1	-	TRBD1	CASSPTTGVSYNEQFF	TGTGCCAGCAGCCCCACGACAGGGGTCTCCTACAATGAGCAGTTCTTC
TRBV5-1	13	TRBJ1-2	-	-	CASSLTVKDGYTF	TGCGCCAGCAGCTTGACAGTTAAGGATGGCTACACCTTC
TRBV7-2	15	TRBJ2-3	-	-	CASSSAGGRTDTQYF	TGTGCCAGCAGCTCCGCCGGGGGGCGGACAGATACGCAGTATTTT
TRBV30	15	TRBJ1-2	-	TRBD1	CAWRNLAGGHYGYTF	TGTGCCTGGAGAAACCTGGCAGGGGGACACTATGGCTACACCTTC
TRBV11-2	13	TRBJ1-1	-	-	CASSLKWNTEAFF	TGTGCCAGCAGCTTAAAGTGGAACACTGAAGCTTTCTTT
TRBV2	14	TRBJ1-5	-	-	CASNPGGSNQPQHF	TGTGCCAGCAACCCCGGGGGTAGCAATCAGCCCCAGCATTTT
TRBV5-1	15	TRBJ2-3	-	TRBD1	CASSLGRGTTDTQYF	TGCGCCAGCAGCTTGGGCAGGGGGACCACAGATACGCAGTATTTT
TRBV4-1	15	TRBJ1-5	-	-	CASSQRQGRGQPQHF	TGCGCCAGCAGCCAAAGGCAGGGAAGAGGACAGCCCCAGCATTTT
TRBV6-5	15	TRBJ2-5	-	TRBD2	CASSYSGAGGETQYF	TGTGCCAGCAGTTACTCCGGAGCGGGGGGAGAGACCCAGTACTTC
TRBV6-1	14	TRBJ1-2	-	TRBD1	CASSEWAGGDGYTF	TGTGCCAGCAGTGAATGGGCAGGGGGTGATGGCTACACCTTC
TRBV25-1	16	TRBJ1-3	-	-	CASTLSGGVTGNTIYF	TGTGCCAGCACCCTGAGCGGGGGCGTTACTGGAAACACCATATATTTT
TRBV5-1	16	TRBJ2-2	-	TRBD1	CASSRTGFSGTGELFF	TGCGCCAGCAGCCGGACAGGCTTCAGCGGCACCGGGGAGCTGTTTTTT
TRBV19	13	TRBJ1-6	-	TRBD1	CASSTDRASPLHF	TGTGCCAGTAGTACTGACAGGGCCTCACCCCTCCACTTT
TRBV9	16	TRBJ2-2	-	TRBD1	CASSGTGATNTGELFF	TGTGCCAGCAGCGGGACAGGGGCGACCAACACCGGGGAGCTGTTTTTT
TRBV5-1	14	TRBJ2-5	-	TRBD1	CASTTGQVTGTQYF	TGCGCCAGCACGACTGGACAGGTCACGGGGACCCAGTACTTC